This entry lists 26 T cell receptor beta chains sequenced from one sample in a study of graft-versus-host responses after intestinal transplantation. TCRdb's copy holds only in-frame clones and misses some; the assay was immunoSEQ multiplex PCR. The top ten hold more than 9% of the sample, which has roughly 29,000 clones, 87% seen once. The source material was PBMCs, sampled about 450 days after intestinal transplantation. These receptors were taken from a human patient who received an intestinal transplant, so some T cells may come from the graft donor.

The chain carries TRBV7-9 and TRBJ2-1, with unresolved D. Germline CDR1 SEHNR, CDR2 FQNEAQ (reference sequence). Trimming removed 6 bases at V and 8 bases at J, with 8 bases between. The CDR3 length is 11 residues. CDR3: CASRGPDEQFF. For the CDR3, the DNA is TGTGCCAGCAGAGGTCCAGATGAGCAGTTCTTC.

The chain employs TRBV25-1 and TRBJ2-3, with D possibly matching TRBD2 (6 bases). Per germline, CDR1 MGHDK and CDR2 SYGVNS. V lost 1 base to trimming and J lost 3 bases, with 11 bases between them. CDR3 length equals 15 residues. The DNA for the CDR3 is TGTGCCAGCAGTGAATTTACGGGGGTGACAGATACGCAGTATTTT. Translation gives CASSEFTGVTDTQYF.

J is TRBJ2-5 and V is TRBV28, with unresolved D. The J call is uncertain, as TRBJ2-7 better fits the DNA end. This CDR3 is built from 13 residues. Germline V gene lookup returns CDR1 MDHEN and CDR2 SYDVKM. CDR3 sequence: CASSFPGSYEQYF. The CDR3 DNA follows: TGTGCCAGCAGTTTCCCGGGTAGCTACGAGCAGTACTTC.

CDR3: CASLQGGGYEQYF. CDR3 bases: TGTGCCAGCCTGCAGGGAGGTGGCTACGAGCAGTACTTC. This chain connects TRBV7-9 to TRBJ2-7; D possibly corresponds to TRBD2 (6 bases). CDR3 length: 13 residues. Germline values: CDR1 SEHNR, CDR2 FQNEAQ (reference sequence). V was clipped by 8 bases and J by 3 bases, with 14 bases between them.

The gene calls are TRBV4-3 and TRBJ2-7; D may be TRBD2 (5 bases). CDR3 length: 14 amino acids. The V end lost 2 bases, the J end lost 3 bases, and 11 bases lay between the germline ends. Germline V lookup: CDR1 LGHNA, CDR2 YSLEER. The CDR3 sequence: CASSQLVGVYEQYF. The CDR3 region has the DNA TGCGCCAGCAGCCAACTCGTCGGGGTCTACGAGCAGTACTTC.

The rearrangement links TRBV7-2 to TRBJ1-6; D remains ambiguous. CDR3 size: 15 residues. The germline V and J ends were trimmed by 4 bases and 6 bases, with 13 bases remaining between them. Germline V gives CDR1 SGHTA, CDR2 FQGNSA. CDR3 sequence (DNA): TGTGCCAGCAGCTCCGAGGCCGGAGGTAATTCACCCCTCCACTTT. Its translation is CASSSEAGGNSPLHF.

The chain couples TRBV15 to TRBJ1-5, with 8 bases fitting TRBD1. This CDR3 has 14 residues. Germline V gene data show CDR1 as LNHNV and CDR2 as YYDKDF (reference sequence). V dropped 3 bases and J dropped 7; count of bases not matched to a gene: 5. CDR3: CATSRGTGEQPQHF. CDR3 bases: TGTGCCACCAGCAGGGGGACAGGAGAGCAGCCCCAGCATTTT.

In its sample, this clone was seen a few times. The chain is built from TRBV18 and TRBJ2-1; TRBD2 matches 8 bases. CDR1 is KGHSH and CDR2 is LQKENI in the germline V gene. The length of the CDR3 is 15 residues. The trim removed 2 bases at V and 7 bases at J, leaving 7 bases unmatched. The DNA for the CDR3 is TGTGCCAGCTCACCAAACGGGGGGGCCGAAAATGAGCAGTTCTTC. Translation: CASSPNGGAENEQFF.

CDR3 sequence: CASSLVRNTGELFF. The CDR3 nucleotides read TGTGCCAGCAGCTTAGTCCGGAACACCGGGGAGCTGTTTTTT. V gene TRBV7-2 combines with J gene TRBJ2-2; D not certain. This CDR3 contains 14 residues. Trimming took 1 base from V and 1 from J, leaving 4 bases between them. The germline V gene encodes CDR1 SGHTA and CDR2 FQGNSA.

CDR3 amino acids: CASSYSGTSNEQFF. In nucleotides, the CDR3 is TGTGCCAGCAGCTATTCCGGGACTAGCAATGAGCAGTTCTTC. The V call is TRBV11-2, the J call TRBJ2-1; 8 bases are shared with TRBD2. The J segment lost 6 bases and the V segment lost 4 bases, leaving 5 bases of the junction unmatched. In germline, CDR1 is SGHAT, CDR2 FQNNGV. This CDR3 has 14 residues.

This chain links TRBV2 with TRBJ1-4; D possibly corresponds to TRBD1 (5 bases). Germline CDR1 and CDR2: SNHLY and FYNNEI. There are 13 residues in the CDR3. V shed 7 bases and J shed 8 bases, with 14 bases lying between them. The CDR3 DNA reads as TGTGCCAGCATTCGGACGGCAGGGGAAAAACTGTTTTTT. Translated, it gives CASIRTAGEKLFF.

This clone was picked up a small number of times. CDR3 in amino acids: CASSSSGRTNTGELFF. CDR3 nucleotides: TGTGCCAGCAGCTCGTCAGGGAGAACGAACACCGGGGAGCTGTTTTTT. The rearrangement uses TRBV11-3 and TRBJ2-2; either TRBD1 or TRBD2 may supply D (5 bases each). V was trimmed by 4 bases and J by 0 bases, leaving 12 bases between them. The CDR3 sequence is 16 residues long. CDR1 is SGHNT, CDR2 YENEEA, per germline.

This sequence joins TRBV19 and TRBJ1-1; D not certain. Looked up from germline, CDR1 is LNHDA and CDR2 is SQIVND (reference sequence). Trimming took 9 bases from V and 2 from J, leaving 13 bases between them. This CDR3 contains 13 residues. CDR3 sequence reads: CASQEWVNTEAFF. DNA for the CDR3: TGTGCCAGCCAAGAGTGGGTTAACACTGAAGCTTTCTTT.

The CDR3 nucleotides read TGTGCCAGCAGTTACTCGAGGGGCCTTGAGCAGTACTTC. Translated: CASSYSRGLEQYF. The chain has TRBV6-6 and TRBJ2-7; D possibly matches TRBD1 or TRBD2 (5 bases each). Germline CDR1 MNHNY, CDR2 SVGAGI (reference sequence). Trimming left V 0 bases short and J 7 bases short, with 10 bases between. The CDR3 totals 13 residues.

This clone was found a few times. One junction end does not reproduce the germline sequence, and a read error may be involved. The rearrangement links TRBV27 to TRBJ2-7; perhaps TRBD2 as D (5 bases). Germline V lookup: CDR1 MNHEY, CDR2 SMNVEV (reference sequence). This CDR3 spans 14 amino acids. CDR3 protein: CASTFTRGSSEQYF. The DNA for the CDR3 is TGTGCCAGCACCTTCACTAGAGGATCCTCCGAGCAGTACTTC.

This sequence joins TRBV21-1 and TRBJ1-1; the D call TRBD1 from the table was never checked on the DNA. TRBV21-1 is assigned pseudogene status. This CDR3 is 13 amino acids long. CDR3 in DNA: TGTGCCAGCAGGGGACAGGGATCGACTGAAGCTTTCTTT. It codes for CASRGQGSTEAFF.

This clone was counted a single time. V is TRBV20-1 and J is TRBJ2-5; D is perhaps TRBD2 (6 bases). V was clipped by 7 bases and J by 5 bases, with 11 bases between them. This CDR3 is built from 11 residues. Germline-derived CDR1 and CDR2 are DFQATT and SNEGSKA (reference sequence). The CDR3 sequence: CSGGREETQYF. CDR3 in DNA: TGCAGTGGCGGCCGGGAGGAGACCCAGTACTTC.

The chain has TRBV27 and TRBJ1-2; D call uncertain. The CDR3 totals 13 residues. V was shortened by 8 bases and J by 4 bases, with 14 bases between the two germline ends. Per the germline V gene, CDR1 is MNHEY and CDR2 is SMNVEV (reference sequence). The CDR3 protein is CASGFWGTYGYTF. CDR3 in DNA: TGTGCCAGCGGGTTTTGGGGAACCTATGGCTACACCTTC.

Only one count was recorded for this clone. This rearrangement joins TRBV19 to TRBJ2-5, with a tentative D call TRBD2 (5 bases). This CDR3 contains 13 residues. V shed 3 bases and J shed 5 bases, with 10 bases lying between them. CDR1 LNHDA and CDR2 SQIVND come from the germline V gene (reference sequence). The CDR3 coding sequence is TGTGCCAGTAGTATTGCCGGCGGGGAGACCCAGTACTTC. It yields the protein CASSIAGGETQYF.

This chain joins TRBV6-6 and TRBJ1-1; possible D gene TRBD1, 5 bases. This CDR3 is built from 15 residues. V lost 2 bases and J lost 0, with 10 bases in between. Germline CDR1 is MNHNY and CDR2 is SVGAGI (reference sequence). The CDR3 reads CASSYAGKVNTEAFF. The CDR3 DNA reads TGTGCCAGCAGTTACGCAGGGAAGGTGAACACTGAAGCTTTCTTT.

The genes are TRBV20-1 and TRBJ2-5; no clear D gene. Trimming shortened V by 6 bases and J by 3 bases, and 8 bases separated the two germline ends. This CDR3 is 11 amino acids long. Looked up from germline, CDR1 is DFQATT and CDR2 is SNEGSKA (reference sequence). The CDR3 region has the DNA TGCAGTGCCCCTCGGGAAGAGACCCAGTACTTC. This sequence encodes CSAPREETQYF.

This clone was detected a few times. In nucleotides, the CDR3 is TGTGCCAGCAGCTCAAGTAATGAAAAACTGTTTTTT. This sequence encodes CASSSSNEKLFF. The chain uses TRBV11-1 and TRBJ1-4; D gene unclear. CDR1 is SGHAT, CDR2 FQDESV, per germline (reference sequence). This CDR3 has 12 amino acids. The V end lost 4 bases, the J end lost 4 bases, and 4 bases lay between the germline ends. Drawing the rest from reference TRBV11-1 and TRBJ1-4, the complete variable domain is EAEVAQSPRYKITEKSQAVAFWCDPISGHATLYWYRQILGQGPELLVQFQDESVVDDSQLPKDRFSAERLKGVDSTLKIQPAELGDSAMYLCASSSSNEKLFFGSGTQLSVL.

J is TRBJ2-3 and V is TRBV11-2, with TRBD1 identical over 11 bases. The CDR3 has 15 amino acids. Germline CDR1 is SGHAT and CDR2 is FQNNGV. Trimming took 5 bases from V and 3 from J; bases not matched to a gene: 4. CDR3 nucleotides: TGTGCCAGCAGCACCCGGGACAGGGGGACAGATACGCAGTATTTT. Its protein is CASSTRDRGTDTQYF.

The V call is TRBV4-1, the J call TRBJ1-1, with D unclear. Germline V gene lookup returns CDR1 MGHRA and CDR2 YSYEKL. V lost 1 base and J lost 1, with 7 bases in between. The CDR3 totals 14 residues. The CDR3 DNA follows: TGCGCCAGCAGCCAAGTCCCGTGGAACACTGAAGCTTTCTTT. Protein sequence: CASSQVPWNTEAFF.

J is TRBJ2-5 and V is TRBV5-8; D is uncertain. This CDR3 has 15 residues. The V and J ends lost 4 bases and 1 base respectively, with 14 bases between them. Germline lookup yields CDR1 SGHTS and CDR2 YDEGEE. As DNA, the CDR3 is TGTGCCAGCAGCGCTGGTTACGGGTTCCAAGAGACCCAGTACTTC. It translates to CASSAGYGFQETQYF.

This rearrangement joins TRBV7-9 to TRBJ1-6; D gene ambiguous. The CDR3 runs 16 residues. The germline V and J ends were trimmed by 5 bases and 6 bases, with 17 bases remaining between them. The V gene's germline CDR1 is SEHNR and CDR2 FQNEAQ (reference sequence). CDR3 coding DNA: TGTGCCAGCAGCGCCCAGGCCCCGAGCCTTAATTCACCCCTCCACTTT. Amino acid sequence: CASSAQAPSLNSPLHF.